Listed below are T cell receptor beta chains from one sample, sequenced in a study of vaccination and CD4 T cells after COVID-19. TCRdb called the PCR reads again in MiXCR, with one record for every CDR3 protein. The sample records 13,000 to 15,000 distinct CDR3 sequences, about 55% being singletons. These receptors' targets are unknown. The sequences come from CD4+ T cells from blood, cultured in vitro, collected before SARS-CoV-2 vaccination. These receptors were collected from a human donor who had recovered from COVID-19. CDR3s include the opening cysteine and the closing phenylalanine or tryptophan. The order of the fields is J gene, V gene, clone size, D gene, CDR3 DNA, CDR3 protein. D genes are given only for firm matches. Clone size is given for some rows only: seen once, a few or many times, or a class if the clone is expanded.

>TRBJ1-1|TRBV19|few|NA
TGTGCCAGTAGTATGGGTGGCTTGAACACTGAAGCTTTCTTT
CASSMGGLNTEAFF
>TRBJ1-1|TRBV7-9|few|TRBD1
TGTGCCAGCAGCCCCAAGGACAGGGGGTACACTGAAGCTTTCTTT
CASSPKDRGYTEAFF
>TRBJ2-7|TRBV7-2|once|NA
TGTGCCAGCAGCTCAGCTAACGAGCAGTACTTC
CASSSANEQYF
>TRBJ2-7|TRBV10-3|NA|NA
TGTGCCATCAGTGGAGCTGGATCCTACGAGCAGTACTTC
CAISGAGSYEQYF
>TRBJ1-1|TRBV15|NA|NA
TGTGCCACCAGCCTACCCTATCAGGCAGGGATGAACACTGAAGCTTTCTTT
CATSLPYQAGMNTEAFF
>TRBJ2-6|TRBV6-2/TRBV6-3|NA|NA
TGTGCCAGCAGTTACGATAGTTCTGGGGCCAACGTCCTGACTTTC
CASSYDSSGANVLTF
>TRBJ2-3|TRBV7-2|few|NA
TGTGCCAGCAGCTTAGGGATCGGCACAGATACGCAGTATTTT
CASSLGIGTDTQYF
>TRBJ2-2|TRBV6-1|NA|NA
TGTGCCAGTACACAGGACCCCCTAAACACCGGGGAGCTGTTTTTT
CASTQDPLNTGELFF
>TRBJ1-5|TRBV14|few|NA
TGTGCCAGCAGCCTCGGAGTAGGGGGAGCGCCCCAGCATTTT
CASSLGVGGAPQHF
>TRBJ2-3|TRBV10-3|NA|NA
TGTGCCATCAGTGAGTCGACAGATACGCAGTATTTT
CAISESTDTQYF
>TRBJ2-7|TRBV2|NA|NA
TGTGCCAGCAGTGAAAACTACGAGCAGTACTTC
CASSENYEQYF